Shown below are 29 T cell receptor beta chains from a single sample sequenced in a study of OX40 agonist ivuxolimab in advanced cancers. Clones were read by immunoSEQ multiplex PCR, and TCRdb kept only the in-frame ones, dropping some. The top ten hold less than 0.55% of the sample, which has 84,000 or so clones, about 89% seen once. This specimen consisted of CD4+ or CD8+ T cells sorted from blood, obtained in a trial of the OX40 agonist ivuxolimab. Source of these receptors: an adult with an advanced solid tumor such as melanoma, head and neck, liver or kidney cancer.

The chain carries TRBV27 and TRBJ2-3, with 8 bases fitting TRBD2. J lost 6 bases, V lost 0 bases, and 14 bases had no gene match. Per the germline V gene, CDR1 is MNHEY and CDR2 is SMNVEV (reference sequence). The CDR3 contains 18 residues. CDR3 sequence (DNA): TGTGCCAGCAGTTTATCCTGGGCCTCGCCGCCGGGGGGGGATACGCAGTATTTT. Its protein product is CASSLSWASPPGGDTQYF.

The chain is built from TRBV5-1 and TRBJ2-1; the match to TRBD2 covers 7 bases. CDR3 length equals 17 residues. The germline V gene encodes CDR1 SGHRS and CDR2 YFSETQ. V dropped 0 bases and J dropped 0; count of bases not matched to a gene: 6. The CDR3 loop reads CASSLEASGSSYNEQFF. CDR3 bases: TGCGCCAGCAGCTTGGAAGCTAGCGGTAGCTCCTACAATGAGCAGTTCTTC.

This sequence joins TRBV5-4 and TRBJ2-3; D is possibly TRBD2 (5 bases). The germline V gene has CDR1 SGHNT and CDR2 YYREEE (reference sequence). The CDR3 loop spans 15 amino acids. Trimming stripped 4 bases from V and 2 bases from J, with 14 bases between. Here the CDR3 DNA reads TGTGCCAGCAGCCCGGACTCGCAGATCACAGATACGCAGTATTTT. This sequence encodes CASSPDSQITDTQYF.

This chain joins TRBV5-1 and TRBJ2-5, with D uncertain. V lost 2 bases to trimming and J lost 2 bases, with 10 bases between them. Germline V gives CDR1 SGHRS, CDR2 YFSETQ. CDR3 length: 14 residues. CDR3 sequence (DNA): TGCGCCAGCAGCTTTTACGAAGTACAAGAGACCCAGTACTTC. As protein: CASSFYEVQETQYF. The entire variable domain, with the rest obtained from reference TRBV5-1 and TRBJ2-5, is as follows: KAGVTQTPRYLIKTRGQQVTLSCSPISGHRSVSWYQQTPGQGLQFLFEYFSETQRNKGNFPGRFSGRQFSNSRSEMNVSTLELGDSALYLCASSFYEVQETQYFGPGTRLLVL.

V is TRBV19 and J is TRBJ2-2, with 7 positions matching TRBD1. J was trimmed by 3 bases and V by 3 bases; bases with no gene match: 10. This CDR3 comprises 17 residues. Germline CDR1 reads LNHDA; CDR2 reads SQIVND (reference sequence). Written as DNA, the CDR3 is TGTGCCAGTAGTATTAGGGCAGGGGGTACCTACACCGGGGAGCTGTTTTTT. Protein sequence: CASSIRAGGTYTGELFF.

The CDR3 reads CASSPLQGNTEAFF. CDR3 nucleotides: TGTGCCAGCAGTCCACTACAGGGGAACACTGAAGCTTTCTTT. This chain joins TRBV6-1 and TRBJ1-1; a weak D match, TRBD1 (6 bases). The CDR3 runs to 14 residues. Trimming removed 5 bases at V and 1 base at J, with 11 bases between. Germline CDR1 and CDR2: MNHNS and SASEGT.

The CDR3 reads CASSPLQGALYGYTF. In DNA, the CDR3 is TGTGCCAGCAGTCCTTTACAGGGGGCACTGTATGGCTACACCTTC. The V call is TRBV2, the J call TRBJ1-2; 9 positions match TRBD1. Germline-derived CDR1 and CDR2 are SNHLY and FYNNEI. CDR3 size: 15 residues. Trimming removed 5 bases from V and 5 bases from J; junction bases left unmatched: 9. Full variable domain (remainder filled in from reference TRBV2 and TRBJ1-2): EPEVTQTPSHQVTQMGQEVILRCVPISNHLYFYWYRQILGQKVEFLVSFYNNEISEKSEIFDDQFSVERPDGSNFTLKIRSTKLEDSAMYFCASSPLQGALYGYTFGSGTRLTVV.

Notes on this clone: No DNA is shown, since the ends of the CDR3 on it are uncertain; the CDR3 is the one TCRdb lists. V and J are TRBV19 and TRBJ1-5; TRBD1 is taken as the D call from the table, unchecked against the DNA. Looked up from germline, CDR1 is LNHDA and CDR2 is SQIVND (reference sequence). The CDR3 has 14 residues if both end residues are counted. The CDR3 spells CASTSETGDQPQHF.

This chain joins TRBV4-1 and TRBJ2-1, with a possible D match to TRBD2 (6 bases). V dropped 2 bases and J dropped 7 bases, with 15 bases sitting between them. Germline V gives CDR1 MGHRA, CDR2 YSYEKL. The CDR3 contains 15 residues. CDR3 region: CASSQLFLAPNEQFF. The CDR3 DNA is TGCGCCAGCAGCCAACTCTTTCTAGCGCCAAATGAGCAGTTCTTC.

In this sample, this clone turned up once. The chain has TRBV7-2 and TRBJ1-6; tentatively, D is TRBD1 (6 bases). The CDR3 consists of 13 residues. Looked up from germline, CDR1 is SGHTA and CDR2 is FQGNSA. Trimming took 3 bases from V and 10 from J, leaving 10 bases between them. The CDR3 nucleotides are TGTGCCAGCAGCTTTGAGGGGGTATCACCCCTCCACTTT. Amino acid sequence: CASSFEGVSPLHF.

The chain employs TRBV4-1 and TRBJ2-3, with 8 nucleotides matching TRBD2. This CDR3 has 14 amino acids. Per the germline V gene, CDR1 is MGHRA and CDR2 is YSYEKL. V trimming: 0 bases; J trimming: 8 bases; junction bases outside the gene matches: 4. In DNA, the CDR3 is TGCGCCAGCAGCCAAGACATACGGGGGGGTACGCAGTATTTT. Its protein is CASSQDIRGGTQYF.

This clone is a singleton in its sample. The genes are TRBV12-5 and TRBJ1-3; D possibly corresponds to TRBD1 (5 bases). The germline CDR1 and CDR2 sequences are LGHNT and FRNRAP. The CDR3 has 16 amino acids. The V and J ends lost 3 bases and 0 bases respectively, with 12 bases between them. The CDR3 sequence: CASGLGDGFSGNTIYF. The CDR3 nucleotides read TGTGCTAGTGGTTTAGGGGACGGCTTCTCTGGAAACACCATATATTTT.

V usage is TRBV11-3 and J usage is TRBJ2-1, with D possibly being TRBD1 (5 bases). Trimming removed 3 bases at V and 7 bases at J, with 10 bases between. CDR1 is SGHNT, CDR2 YENEEA, per germline. This CDR3 contains 13 residues. The CDR3 is CASSLEGVNEQFF. The DNA for the CDR3 is TGTGCCAGCAGCTTGGAAGGGGTAAATGAGCAGTTCTTC.

The J gene is TRBJ2-7, the V gene TRBV11-3, with D uncertain. The CDR3 spans 14 residues. The V and J ends lost 4 bases and 2 bases respectively, with 12 bases between them. CDR1 SGHNT and CDR2 YENEEA come from the germline V gene. In nucleotides, the CDR3 is TGTGCCAGCAGCTCGGTGGGCGGACCCTACGAGCAGTACTTC. Translating it yields CASSSVGGPYEQYF.

This sequence joins TRBV11-2 and TRBJ2-3; 7 bases match TRBD2. Germline V gives CDR1 SGHAT, CDR2 FQNNGV. The V segment lost 7 bases and the J segment 0 bases; nucleotides outside the gene matches: 7. There are 15 residues in the CDR3. CDR3 DNA: TGTGCCAGCAATACGGGTAGCGGGAGCACAGATACGCAGTATTTT. Protein product: CASNTGSGSTDTQYF. Together with reference TRBV11-2 and TRBJ2-3, the CDR3 gives the full variable domain: EAGVAQSPRYKIIEKRQSVAFWCNPISGHATLYWYQQILGQGPKLLIQFQNNGVVDDSQLPKDRFSAERLKGVDSTLKIQPAKLEDSAVYLCASNTGSGSTDTQYFGPGTRLTVL.

The chain combines TRBV28 with TRBJ1-2; weak D call: TRBD1 (5 bases). V was cut by 8 bases and J by 4 bases, with 20 bases left in between. The CDR3 has 15 amino acids. Germline CDR1 and CDR2: MDHEN and SYDVKM. This CDR3 reads CASGIGGGLGYGYTF. In DNA form, the CDR3 reads TGTGCCAGCGGCATTGGGGGGGGTTTAGGCTATGGCTACACCTTC.

This chain uses TRBV19 with TRBJ1-5; tentatively, D is TRBD1 (5 bases). The CDR3 is made up of 18 amino acids. The V end was cut by 0 bases, the J end by 3 bases, with 18 bases between. CDR1 and CDR2 (germline): LNHDA, SQIVND (reference sequence). The CDR3 here is CASSIDQRGFYNNQPQHF. CDR3 sequence (DNA): TGTGCCAGTAGTATAGACCAAAGGGGTTTCTACAACAATCAGCCCCAGCATTTT. The full variable domain, with the rest looked up from reference TRBV19 and TRBJ1-5, is DGGITQSPKYLFRKEGQNVTLSCEQNLNHDAMYWYRQDPGQGLRLIYYSQIVNDFQKGDIAEGYSVSREKKESFPLTVTSAQKNPTAFYLCASSIDQRGFYNNQPQHFGDGTRLSIL.

The chain recombines TRBV11-3 with TRBJ2-3; 9 positions match TRBD2. The germline gives CDR1 SGHNT, CDR2 YENEEA. The CDR3 extends over 18 amino acids. V shed 2 bases, J shed 5 bases, and the junction held 14 bases outside the gene matches. CDR3 region: CASSLRQSAGGLGDTQYF. CDR3 DNA sequence: TGTGCCAGCAGCTTACGCCAGTCGGCGGGGGGGCTGGGAGATACGCAGTATTTT.

The chain couples TRBV5-1 to TRBJ1-1, with D perhaps matching TRBD1 (5 bases). V shed 4 bases and J shed 2 bases, with 9 bases lying between them. The CDR3 length is 13 residues. Per germline, CDR1 SGHRS and CDR2 YFSETQ. In DNA, the CDR3 is TGCGCCAGCAGCAGGGACGGTAACACTGAAGCTTTCTTT. Its translation: CASSRDGNTEAFF.

The genes are TRBV7-2 and TRBJ2-3; D gene uncertain. Trimming removed 1 base from V and 4 bases from J, with 6 bases in between. The length of the CDR3 is 13 residues. Germline CDR1 and CDR2: SGHTA and FQGNSA. In DNA form, the CDR3 reads TGTGCCAGCAGCTTAGTTGGATCAGATACGCAGTATTTT. Amino acids: CASSLVGSDTQYF.

The rearrangement uses TRBV6-6 and TRBJ2-1; TRBD2 is a possible D gene (6 bases). V dropped 5 bases and J dropped 8 bases, with 19 bases sitting between them. The CDR3 runs 15 residues. In germline, CDR1 is MNHNY, CDR2 SVGAGI (reference sequence). As DNA, the CDR3 is TGTGCCAGCAGTAACTTCGCGGCCAGGGAGGATGAGCAGTTCTTC. Residues: CASSNFAAREDEQFF.

V gene TRBV11-3 combines with J gene TRBJ2-7; 10 bases map to TRBD1. The CDR3 has 14 residues. Unmatched junction bases numbered 2, after V lost 4 bases and J lost 2 bases. The germline V gene encodes CDR1 SGHNT and CDR2 YENEEA. CDR3 bases: TGTGCCAGCAGCTCGGGGACAGGGGCCTACGAGCAGTACTTC. This gives the protein CASSSGTGAYEQYF.

A single count supports this clone. The chain has TRBV6-1 and TRBJ2-7; D unclear. This CDR3 is 13 amino acids long. The V end was cut by 2 bases, the J end by 3 bases, with 8 bases between. Germline V CDR1 and CDR2: MNHNS, SASEGT. This chain's CDR3 is CASSEIHLYEQYF. CDR3 bases: TGTGCCAGCAGTGAAATACACCTCTACGAGCAGTACTTC.

The chain carries TRBV30 and TRBJ1-1, with unresolved D. The CDR3 has 16 residues. Germline lookup yields CDR1 GTSNPN and CDR2 SVGIG (reference sequence). Trimming removed 3 bases at V and 0 bases at J, with 17 bases between. In DNA form, the CDR3 reads TGTGCCTGGAGACCCCGCTCAGGCGGCATGAACACTGAAGCTTTCTTT. It is translated as CAWRPRSGGMNTEAFF.

Worth noting for this clone: An end of the junction differs from the germline gene, which may be a read error. The chain employs TRBV7-7 and TRBJ2-3; possible D gene TRBD2, 6 bases. CDR3 length: 13 amino acids. Germline lookup yields CDR1 SSHAT and CDR2 FNYEAQ (reference sequence). This CDR3 reads CASSMSGADTQYF. The CDR3 DNA is TGTGCTAGCAGCATGTCGGGGGCAGATACGCAGTATTTT.

This clone is a singleton in its sample. The chain uses TRBV7-9 and TRBJ1-4; D is ambiguous. The ends were cut back, 4 bases at V and 3 bases at J, with 12 bases in the middle. CDR3 length: 15 residues. The germline V gene has CDR1 SEHNR and CDR2 FQNEAQ (reference sequence). The CDR3 DNA is TGTGCCAGCAGCTCCGACGGGTTATCTAATGAAAAACTGTTTTTT. It encodes CASSSDGLSNEKLFF. Complete variable domain (other parts from reference TRBV7-9 and TRBJ1-4): DTGVSQNPRHKITKRGQNVTFRCDPISEHNRLYWYRQTLGQGPEFLTYFQNEAQLEKSRLLSDRFSAERPKGSFSTLEIQRTEQGDSAMYLCASSSDGLSNEKLFFGSGTQLSVL.

CDR3 protein: CASSSHPGGETQYF. The CDR3 DNA reads as TGTGCCAGCAGCTCTCACCCAGGGGGGGAGACCCAGTACTTC. The chain couples TRBV7-2 to TRBJ2-5; D is perhaps TRBD1 (7 bases). Germline V gives CDR1 SGHTA, CDR2 FQGNSA. The CDR3 loop spans 14 amino acids. The V end lost 4 bases, the J end lost 5 bases, and 14 bases lay between the germline ends.

This chain connects TRBV5-4 to TRBJ2-1; D not certain. V was cut by 0 bases and J by 8 bases, with 6 bases left in between. There are 12 residues in the CDR3. Germline CDR1 and CDR2: SGHNT and YYREEE (reference sequence). The CDR3 sequence is CASSLDGHEQFF. Here the CDR3 DNA reads TGTGCCAGCAGCTTGGATGGGCATGAGCAGTTCTTC.

The chain combines TRBV5-6 with TRBJ2-6; D gene ambiguous. CDR1 and CDR2 from the germline V gene are SGHDT and YYEEEE. The germline V and J ends were trimmed by 4 bases and 4 bases, with 9 bases remaining between them. The CDR3 loop spans 14 amino acids. The CDR3 protein is CASSPNLGANVLTF. In DNA form, the CDR3 reads TGTGCCAGCAGCCCTAATTTAGGGGCCAACGTCCTGACTTTC.